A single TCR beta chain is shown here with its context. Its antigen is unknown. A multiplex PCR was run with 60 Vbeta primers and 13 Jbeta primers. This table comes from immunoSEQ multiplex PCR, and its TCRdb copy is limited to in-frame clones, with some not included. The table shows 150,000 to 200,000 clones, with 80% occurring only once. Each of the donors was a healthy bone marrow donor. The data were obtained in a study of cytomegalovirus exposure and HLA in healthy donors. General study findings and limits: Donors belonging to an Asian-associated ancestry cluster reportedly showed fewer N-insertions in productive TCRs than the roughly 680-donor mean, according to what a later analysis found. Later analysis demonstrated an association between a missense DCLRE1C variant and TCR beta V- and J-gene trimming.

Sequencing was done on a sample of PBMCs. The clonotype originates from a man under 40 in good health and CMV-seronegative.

CDR3 DNA sequence: TGTGCCAGCAGCCTCCTCGGGAAGTCAAACTCTGGGGCCAACGTCCTGACTTTC. Its translation is CASSLLGKSNSGANVLTF. The chain combines TRBV7-9 with TRBJ2-6; D may be TRBD2 (5 bases). This CDR3 comprises 18 residues. V lost 5 bases and J lost 0, with 17 bases in between. From germline, CDR1 is SEHNR and CDR2 FQNEAQ (reference sequence).